Sequencing of this T cell receptor (beta chain) was carried out in a study of beta chain features in type 1 diabetes. This CDR3 region has 17 residues. The V gene's germline CDR1 is SGDLS and CDR2 YYNGEE. The germline V and J ends were trimmed by 0 bases and 0 bases, with 13 bases remaining between them. This clone has only a few counts. Antigen: not known. Study-wide results and caveats: In comparison with healthy donors, patients had naive, central memory and Treg TCRB repertoires that appeared more similar. All four CD4+ subsets from Type 1 diabetes patients carried moderately but significantly shorter TCRB CDR3s.

cDNA synthesis used the whole RNA isolate, giving expressed TCRB sequences. Clones were sequenced by immunoSEQ multiplex PCR, and TCRdb holds only the in-frame ones, with some missing. The top ten hold more than 0.095% of the sample, which has approximately 600,000 clones, around 12% seen once. The V call is TRBV9, the J call TRBJ2-1; possible D gene TRBD2, 6 bases. The material sequenced was naive CD4+ T cells from blood. The TCR was taken from a young man with type 1 diabetes. CDR3 in DNA: TGTGCCAGCAGCGTAGGGGGGGTCCCGACCTCCTACAATGAGCAGTTCTTC. Its translation is CASSVGGVPTSYNEQFF.